The 27 T cell receptor beta chains in this list originate from one sample, sequenced in a study of CD8 T cells in ankylosing spondylitis. TCRdb called the 5' RACE reads again in MiXCR, with one record for every CDR3 protein. The sample carries 250,000 to 350,000 distinct CDR3 sequences, approximately 20% recorded once. The sample was blood, either unsorted or a sorted T cell fraction (not recorded which). The receptors here all came from a male donor with ankylosing spondylitis or in good health (not recorded which).

The chain combines TRBV7-3 with TRBJ2-7; 14 bases align to TRBD2. Per the germline V gene, CDR1 is SGHTA and CDR2 is FQGTGA. J was trimmed by 5 bases and V by 3 bases; bases with no gene match: 6. There are 16 residues in the CDR3. The CDR3 coding sequence is TGTGCCAGCAGCTTCTGGACTAGCGGGAGGATAAACGAGCAGTACGTC. It encodes CASSFWTSGRINEQYV.

The chain is built from TRBV5-5 and TRBJ2-2, with a possible D match to TRBD2 (6 bases). This CDR3 spans 16 amino acids. V lost 3 bases and J lost 2, with 14 bases in between. Germline lookup yields CDR1 SGHKS and CDR2 YYEKEE (reference sequence). The CDR3, as DNA: TGTGCCAGCAGCTCAAGGAGCGGGTCAAACACCGGGGAGCTGTTTTTT. It specifies CASSSRSGSNTGELFF. The variable domain in full, with the rest retrieved from reference TRBV5-5 and TRBJ2-2, is DAGVTQSPTHLIKTRGQQVTLRCSPISGHKSVSWYQQVLGQGPQFIFQYYEKEERGRGNFPDRFSARQFPNYSSELNVNALLLGDSALYLCASSSRSGSNTGELFFGEGSRLTVL.

The sample holds many counts of this clonotype. The chain couples TRBV10-3 to TRBJ2-3, with 8 positions matching TRBD2. The length of the CDR3 is 14 residues. The V segment lost 6 bases and the J segment 2 bases; nucleotides outside the gene matches: 4. Germline-derived CDR1 and CDR2 are ENHRY and SYGVKD. CDR3: CAIRRGVDTDTQYF. CDR3 nucleotide sequence: TGTGCCATCAGGCGGGGGGTAGACACAGATACGCAGTATTTT.

The J gene is TRBJ2-4, the V gene TRBV7-9; D is tentatively TRBD1 or TRBD2 (6 bases each). The CDR3 spans 17 residues. Trimming stripped 5 bases from V and 0 bases from J, with 17 bases between. Germline loops: CDR1 SEHNR, CDR2 FQNEAQ (reference sequence). The chain's CDR3 is CASSPTGAVLAKNIQYF. CDR3 sequence (DNA): TGTGCCAGCAGCCCCACGGGGGCCGTATTAGCCAAAAACATTCAGTACTTC.

This clonotype was detected only a few times. This sequence joins TRBV3-1 and TRBJ2-1, with D possibly being TRBD2 (5 bases). The CDR3 runs to 17 residues. CDR1 is LGHDT and CDR2 is YNNKEL in the germline V gene (reference sequence). V was trimmed by 0 bases and J by 0 bases, leaving 12 bases between them. DNA for the CDR3: TGTGCCAGCAGCCAAGATTCCGCGGGTAGCTCCTACAATGAGCAGTTCTTC. This sequence encodes CASSQDSAGSSYNEQFF.

This clonotype was counted between two and nine times. J is TRBJ2-7 and V is TRBV18; 9 nucleotides agree with TRBD1. J gave up 3 bases and V 8 bases, and 5 bases lay outside the gene matches. The CDR3 spans 13 residues. Germline CDR1 reads KGHSH; CDR2 reads LQKENI. This chain's CDR3 is CASTGGRDYEQYV. CDR3 sequence (DNA): TGTGCCAGCACAGGGGGCAGGGACTACGAGCAGTACGTC.

This clonotype has a handful of counts. The genes are TRBV7-8 and TRBJ2-7, with TRBD1 matching over 11 bases. The CDR3 is 15 amino acids. Germline CDR1 reads SGHVS; CDR2 reads FQNEAQ. J gave up 3 bases and V 3 bases, and 4 bases lay outside the gene matches. CDR3: CASSFAGTGGYEQYV. The CDR3 bases are TGTGCCAGCAGCTTTGCCGGGACAGGGGGCTACGAGCAGTACGTC.

This clonotype showed up just a few times. The chain employs TRBV15 and TRBJ2-5; a weak D match, TRBD1 (5 bases). The germline gives CDR1 LNHNV, CDR2 YYDKDF (reference sequence). The V end lost 0 bases, the J end lost 0 bases, and 8 bases lay between the germline ends. The CDR3 sequence is 15 residues long. CDR3 region: CATSRDPRDQETQYF. The DNA for the CDR3 is TGTGCCACCAGCAGAGATCCCAGGGACCAAGAGACCCAGTACTTC.

A few counts support this clonotype. The chain has TRBV20-1 and TRBJ2-1; 9 nucleotides align to TRBD1. Germline lookup yields CDR1 DFQATT and CDR2 SNEGSKA (reference sequence). V lost 5 bases to trimming and J lost 9 bases; unmatched junction nucleotides: 8. The CDR3 consists of 13 residues. The CDR3 region has the DNA TGCAGTGCTTCACAGGGGGCGCTGGCTGAGCAGTTCTTC. Translating gives CSASQGALAEQFF.

A single count supports this clonotype. This rearrangement joins TRBV28 to TRBJ2-7; the D gene is possibly TRBD2 (5 bases). The CDR3 consists of 15 residues. V was shortened by 3 bases and J by 6 bases, with 18 bases between the two germline ends. Germline loops: CDR1 MDHEN, CDR2 SYDVKM. The CDR3: CASSFFPSGRGEQYV. As DNA, the CDR3 is TGTGCCAGCAGTTTCTTTCCCAGCGGACGGGGCGAGCAGTACGTC.

This clonotype was seen only a few times. The rearrangement uses TRBV6-5 and TRBJ1-3; D remains ambiguous. This CDR3 is built from 16 residues. The V end lost 0 bases, the J end lost 0 bases, and 9 bases lay between the germline ends. Germline values: CDR1 MNHEY, CDR2 SVGAGI. In nucleotides, the CDR3 is TGTGCCAGCAGTTACTCAGGTTCCAGCTCTGGAAACACCATATATTTT. It specifies CASSYSGSSSGNTIYF.

This CDR3 is CSARSTGKNTIYF. In DNA form, the CDR3 reads TGCAGTGCCAGATCGACAGGGAAGAACACCATATATTTT. The chain carries TRBV20-1 and TRBJ1-3, with 7 bases that match TRBD1. Germline V gene data show CDR1 as DFQATT and CDR2 as SNEGSKA (reference sequence). V shed 6 bases, J shed 7 bases, and the junction held 9 bases outside the gene matches. This CDR3 is 13 amino acids long.

This clonotype came up a few times. The J gene is TRBJ2-7, the V gene TRBV6-5; 9 bases line up with TRBD1. The CDR3 contains 15 residues. The V gene's germline CDR1 is MNHEY and CDR2 SVGAGI. The V segment lost 7 bases and the J segment 2 bases; nucleotides outside the gene matches: 9. The CDR3 loop reads CASNSFRDRAYEQYV. CDR3 coding DNA: TGTGCCAGCAATTCTTTCCGGGACAGGGCCTACGAGCAGTACGTC.

The chain combines TRBV5-1 with TRBJ1-1, with D uncertain. Germline loops: CDR1 SGHRS, CDR2 YFSETQ. The V end was cut by 2 bases, the J end by 1 base, with 9 bases between. The CDR3 runs to 14 residues. For the CDR3, the DNA is TGCGCCAGCAGCTTTAGGACGGGGAACACTGAAGCTTTCTTT. Translating gives CASSFRTGNTEAFF.

This clonotype was found a few times. The junction departs from the called germline gene at one end, perhaps through a read error. The chain has TRBV3-1 and TRBJ2-1; 7 nucleotides match TRBD1. Germline V gives CDR1 LGHDT, CDR2 YNNKEL (reference sequence). CDR3 length: 13 amino acids. The CDR3 loop reads CTSSQSTGAEQFF. The CDR3 nucleotides read TGTACCAGCAGCCAATCCACAGGGGCTGAGCAGTTCTTC.

The chain is built from TRBV30 and TRBJ2-1; 11 bases align to TRBD1. Per the germline V gene, CDR1 is GTSNPN and CDR2 is SVGIG (reference sequence). The CDR3 has 14 residues. V lost 0 bases, J lost 6 bases, and 1 base stayed unmatched. The chain's CDR3 is CAWSVGQGANEQFF. The CDR3 DNA is TGTGCCTGGAGTGTAGGACAGGGGGCCAATGAGCAGTTCTTC.

This chain links TRBV6-8 with TRBJ2-3; the D gene is possibly TRBD1 (7 bases). The CDR3 sequence is 14 residues long. Trimming pared 10 bases from V and 5 bases from J, leaving 19 bases between. CDR1 MNHGY and CDR2 SAAAGT come from the germline V gene. CDR3 nucleotide sequence: TGTGCCACCAGGAGTGGAGGGGGCCGAGATACGCAGTATTTT. Encoded protein: CATRSGGGRDTQYF.

This rearrangement joins TRBV27 to TRBJ2-2, with D tentatively TRBD2 (6 bases). V was shortened by 5 bases and J by 5 bases, with 9 bases between the two germline ends. CDR1 and CDR2 from the germline V gene are MNHEY and SMNVEV (reference sequence). This CDR3 comprises 13 residues. CDR3 sequence: CASSRRGTGELFF. The CDR3 region has the DNA TGTGCCAGCAGTCGCCGGGGGACCGGGGAGCTGTTTTTT.

This clonotype came up many times. The V call is TRBV7-2, the J call TRBJ2-7, with D possibly matching TRBD1 (6 bases). V was trimmed by 5 bases and J by 0 bases, leaving 11 bases between them. The V gene's germline CDR1 is SGHTA and CDR2 FQGNSA. The CDR3 is 14 residues long. In nucleotides, the CDR3 is TGTGCCAGCAGCCGCACAGGGCTCTCCTACGAGCAGTACGTC. Its translation: CASSRTGLSYEQYV.

This clonotype was detected only a few times. The chain employs TRBV5-1 and TRBJ2-1, with 14 bases fitting TRBD2. The length of the CDR3 is 19 residues. Germline CDR1 SGHRS, CDR2 YFSETQ. Unmatched junction bases numbered 8, after V lost 3 bases and J lost 0 bases. The DNA for the CDR3 is TGCGCCAGCAGCTCGGGACTAGCGGGAGCGCTGCGCTCCTACAATGAGCAGTTCTTC. This sequence encodes CASSSGLAGALRSYNEQFF.

There are many counts of this clonotype. The chain carries TRBV27 and TRBJ2-4; no reliable D call. The CDR3 runs 12 residues. Germline V CDR1 and CDR2: MNHEY, SMNVEV (reference sequence). Trimming shortened V by 6 bases and J by 3 bases, and 6 bases separated the two germline ends. The DNA of the CDR3 is TGTGCCAGCAGCCCGATCAAAAACATTCAGTACTTC. Protein: CASSPIKNIQYF.

The chain links TRBV20-1 to TRBJ2-7, with TRBD1 identical over 7 bases. Trimming cost V 2 bases and J 7 bases; bases outside gene matches: 11. The germline CDR1 and CDR2 sequences are DFQATT and SNEGSKA (reference sequence). The CDR3 loop spans 14 amino acids. CDR3 sequence reads: CSARPRQGVHEQYV. Written as DNA, the CDR3 is TGCAGTGCTAGACCCCGACAGGGCGTACATGAGCAGTACGTC.

The V call is TRBV18, the J call TRBJ2-1; 7 nucleotides align to TRBD2. CDR3 size: 14 residues. Germline assignment: CDR1 KGHSH and CDR2 LQKENI. J gave up 6 bases and V 3 bases, and 5 bases lay outside the gene matches. The CDR3 DNA reads as TGTGCCAGCTCACCCGGACTAGGAAGCAATGAGCAGTTCTTC. Translating it yields CASSPGLGSNEQFF.

The chain couples TRBV6-1 to TRBJ1-1; maybe TRBD1 (5 bases). The CDR3 runs 14 residues. The germline gives CDR1 MNHNS, CDR2 SASEGT. Trimming stripped 5 bases from V and 6 bases from J, with 16 bases between. The CDR3 DNA reads as TGTGCCAGCAGTCCCACGCTGGGGGTCTCTGAAGCTTTCTTT. Its protein is CASSPTLGVSEAFF.

This chain uses TRBV7-8 with TRBJ2-3; D is unresolved. The CDR3 spans 13 residues. The V end was cut by 4 bases, the J end by 5 bases, with 10 bases between. CDR1 is SGHVS, CDR2 FQNEAQ, per germline. The CDR3 DNA is TGTGCCAGCAGCTCACTAATGGTAGATACGCAGTATTTT. It yields the protein CASSSLMVDTQYF.

This chain uses TRBV28 with TRBJ1-4; D is uncertain. Germline values: CDR1 MDHEN, CDR2 SYDVKM. CDR3 length: 12 amino acids. V lost 5 bases and J lost 7, with 8 bases in between. Here the CDR3 reads CASSTQVEKLFF. DNA for the CDR3: TGTGCCAGCAGTACTCAGGTTGAAAAACTGTTTTTT.

In this sample, this clonotype turned up a few times. The chain is built from TRBV10-2 and TRBJ2-1; D gene unclear. With 3 bases removed from V and 2 bases from J, the gap between germline ends came to 5 bases. CDR3 size: 13 residues. Per germline, CDR1 WSHSY and CDR2 SAAADI. CDR3 DNA sequence: TGCGCCAGCAGTGACTGGACCTACAATGAGCAGTTCTTC. Translated, it gives CASSDWTYNEQFF.